Included here is one TCR beta chain sequence, with context. Its specificity is not known. The data stem from a study of cytomegalovirus exposure and HLA in healthy donors. Trimming shortened V by 3 bases and J by 2 bases, and 10 bases separated the two germline ends. The length of the CDR3 is 15 residues. Germline values: CDR1 KGHSH, CDR2 LQKENI. 60 Vbeta and 13 Jbeta primers were used in PCR. Libraries were prepared by immunoSEQ multiplex PCR; TCRdb keeps only in-frame clonotypes and omits some of them. This sample has under 200,000 clones, with just under 80% found just once. Study-wide points: Sequence variants that were highly shared formed a cluster that was likely a sequencing artifact. Later analysis associated a missense DCLRE1C variant with TCR beta V- and J-gene trimming. Earlier analysis yielded a pattern in which most TCR beta V segments were productive about 90% or about 30% of the time.

The TCR originated in a woman aged 45 to 65 in good health and CMV-seropositive. The specimen was PBMCs. This chain connects TRBV18 to TRBJ2-2; D call uncertain. The CDR3 DNA is TGTGCCAGCTCACCCCGAAGCTCAAACACCGGGGAGCTGTTTTTT. This codes for CASSPRSSNTGELFF.